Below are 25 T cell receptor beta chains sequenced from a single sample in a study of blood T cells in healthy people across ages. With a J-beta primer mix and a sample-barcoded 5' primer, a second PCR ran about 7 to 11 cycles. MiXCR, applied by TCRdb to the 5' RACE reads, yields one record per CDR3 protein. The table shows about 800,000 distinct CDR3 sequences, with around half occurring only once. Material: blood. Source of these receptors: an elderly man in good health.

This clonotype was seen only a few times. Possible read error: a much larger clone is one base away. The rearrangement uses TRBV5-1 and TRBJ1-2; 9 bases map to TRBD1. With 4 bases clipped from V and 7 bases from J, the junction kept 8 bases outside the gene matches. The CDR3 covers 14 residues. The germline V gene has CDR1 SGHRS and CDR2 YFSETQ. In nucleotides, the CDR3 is TGCGCCAGCAGCGCGGACAGGGGTGCTGGTGGCTACACCTTC. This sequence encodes CASSADRGAGGYTF.

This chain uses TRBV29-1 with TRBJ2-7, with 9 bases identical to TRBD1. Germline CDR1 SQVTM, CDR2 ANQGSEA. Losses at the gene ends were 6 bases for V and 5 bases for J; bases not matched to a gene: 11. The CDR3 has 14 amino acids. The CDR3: CSVSTGTGRHEQYF. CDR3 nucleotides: TGCAGCGTCTCCACCGGGACAGGGCGCCACGAGCAGTACTTC.

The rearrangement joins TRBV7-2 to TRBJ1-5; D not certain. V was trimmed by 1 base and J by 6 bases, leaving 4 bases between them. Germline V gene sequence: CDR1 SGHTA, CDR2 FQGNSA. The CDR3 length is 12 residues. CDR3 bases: TGTGCCAGCAGCTTAGGTGCTCAGCCCCAGCATTTT. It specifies CASSLGAQPQHF.

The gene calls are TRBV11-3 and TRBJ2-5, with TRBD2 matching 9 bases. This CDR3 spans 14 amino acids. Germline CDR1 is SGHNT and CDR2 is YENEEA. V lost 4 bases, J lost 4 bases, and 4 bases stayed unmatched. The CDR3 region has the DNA TGTGCCAGCAGCTCCATAGCGGGAGTAGAGACCCAGTACTTC. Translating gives CASSSIAGVETQYF.

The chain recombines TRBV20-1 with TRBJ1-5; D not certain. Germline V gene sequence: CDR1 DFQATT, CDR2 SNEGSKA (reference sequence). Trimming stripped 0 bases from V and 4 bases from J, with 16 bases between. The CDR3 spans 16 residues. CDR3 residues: CSARDPKGSGNQPQHF. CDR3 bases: TGCAGTGCTAGAGATCCGAAGGGATCTGGGAATCAGCCCCAGCATTTT.

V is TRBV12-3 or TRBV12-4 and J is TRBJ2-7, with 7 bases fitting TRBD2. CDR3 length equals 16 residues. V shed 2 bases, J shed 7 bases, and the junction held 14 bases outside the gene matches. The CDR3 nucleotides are TGTGCCAGCAGTTTATTGAGGGAGGGCCGGGGCCATGAGCAGTACTTC. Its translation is CASSLLREGRGHEQYF.

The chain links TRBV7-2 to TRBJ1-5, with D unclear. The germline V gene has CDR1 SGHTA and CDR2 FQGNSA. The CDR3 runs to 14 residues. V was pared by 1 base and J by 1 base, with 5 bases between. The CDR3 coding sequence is TGTGCCAGCAGCTTAGATCCAAGCAATCAGCCCCAGCATTTT. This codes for CASSLDPSNQPQHF. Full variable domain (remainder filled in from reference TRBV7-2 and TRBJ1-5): GAGVSQSPSNKVTEKGKDVELRCDPISGHTALYWYRQSLGQGLEFLIYFQGNSAPDKSGLPSDRFSAERTGGSVSTLTIQRTQQEDSAVYLCASSLDPSNQPQHFGDGTRLSIL.

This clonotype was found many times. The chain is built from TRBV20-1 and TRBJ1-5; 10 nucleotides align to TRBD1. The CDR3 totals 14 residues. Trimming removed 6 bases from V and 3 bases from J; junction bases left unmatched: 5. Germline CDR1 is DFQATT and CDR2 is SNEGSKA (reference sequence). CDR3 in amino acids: CSARTGGNNQPQHF. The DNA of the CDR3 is TGCAGTGCAAGGACAGGGGGAAACAATCAGCCCCAGCATTTT.

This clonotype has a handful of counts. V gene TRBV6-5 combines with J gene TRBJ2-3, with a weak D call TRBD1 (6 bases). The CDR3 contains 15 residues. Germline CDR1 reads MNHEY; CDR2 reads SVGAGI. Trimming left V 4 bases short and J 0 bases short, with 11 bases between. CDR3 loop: CASSSGEPSTDTQYF. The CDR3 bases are TGTGCCAGCAGTTCAGGGGAACCTAGCACAGATACGCAGTATTTT.

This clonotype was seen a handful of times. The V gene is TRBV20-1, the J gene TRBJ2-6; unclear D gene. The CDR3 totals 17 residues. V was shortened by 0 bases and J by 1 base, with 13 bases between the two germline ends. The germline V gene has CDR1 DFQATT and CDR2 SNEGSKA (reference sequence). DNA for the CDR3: TGCAGTGCTAGAGACTCGGCCAGTACGTCTGGGGCCAACGTCCTGACTTTC. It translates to CSARDSASTSGANVLTF.

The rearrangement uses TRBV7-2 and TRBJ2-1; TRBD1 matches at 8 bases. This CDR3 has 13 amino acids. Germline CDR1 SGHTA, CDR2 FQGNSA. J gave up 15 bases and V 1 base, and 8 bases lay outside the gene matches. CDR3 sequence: CASSLGGQGWGFF. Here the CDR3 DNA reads TGTGCCAGCAGCTTAGGAGGACAGGGCTGGGGGTTCTTC.

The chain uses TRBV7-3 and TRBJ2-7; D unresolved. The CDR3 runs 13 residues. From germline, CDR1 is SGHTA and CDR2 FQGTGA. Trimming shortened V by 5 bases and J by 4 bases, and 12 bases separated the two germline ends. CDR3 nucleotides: TGTGCCAGCAGCCAAGTACCCGGTTACGAGCAGTACTTC. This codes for CASSQVPGYEQYF.

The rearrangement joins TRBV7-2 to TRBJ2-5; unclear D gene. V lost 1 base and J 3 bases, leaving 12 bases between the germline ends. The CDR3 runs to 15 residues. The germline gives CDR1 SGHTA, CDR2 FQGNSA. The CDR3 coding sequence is TGTGCCAGCAGCTTAGATTTTGGCTCAAAAGAGACCCAGTACTTC. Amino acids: CASSLDFGSKETQYF.

The chain's CDR3 is CSARDDGGLNTDTQYF. In DNA form, the CDR3 reads TGCAGTGCTAGAGATGATGGAGGGTTGAACACAGATACGCAGTATTTT. This rearrangement joins TRBV20-1 to TRBJ2-3; D might be TRBD2 (6 bases). The germline V gene encodes CDR1 DFQATT and CDR2 SNEGSKA (reference sequence). V gave up 0 bases and J gave up 2 bases, with 15 bases separating them. There are 16 residues in the CDR3.

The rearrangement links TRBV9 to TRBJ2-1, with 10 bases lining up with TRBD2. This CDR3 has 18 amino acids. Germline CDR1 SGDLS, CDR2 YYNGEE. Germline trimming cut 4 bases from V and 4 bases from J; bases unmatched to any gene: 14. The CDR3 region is CASSPGAGGPELYNEQFF. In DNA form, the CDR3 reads TGTGCCAGCAGCCCGGGAGCGGGAGGGCCGGAGTTATACAATGAGCAGTTCTTC.

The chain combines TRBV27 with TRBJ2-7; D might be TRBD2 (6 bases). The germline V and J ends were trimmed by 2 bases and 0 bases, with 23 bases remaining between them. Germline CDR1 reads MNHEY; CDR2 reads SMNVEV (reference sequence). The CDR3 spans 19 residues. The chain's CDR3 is CASSLMGSGANRISYEQYF. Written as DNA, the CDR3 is TGTGCCAGCAGTTTAATGGGTTCGGGAGCTAACCGGATCTCCTACGAGCAGTACTTC.

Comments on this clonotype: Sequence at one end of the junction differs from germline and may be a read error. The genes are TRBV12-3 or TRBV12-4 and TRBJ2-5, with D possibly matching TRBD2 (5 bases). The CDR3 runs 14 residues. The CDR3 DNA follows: TGTGCCAGTCGAGGGCCCCCTTCAACAGAGGCCCAGTACTTC. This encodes CASRGPPSTEAQYF.

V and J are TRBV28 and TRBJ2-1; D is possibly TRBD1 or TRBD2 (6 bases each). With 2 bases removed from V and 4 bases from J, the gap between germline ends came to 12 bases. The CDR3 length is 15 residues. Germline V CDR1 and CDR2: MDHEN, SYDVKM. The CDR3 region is CASSLPGAWYNEQFF. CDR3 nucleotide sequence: TGTGCCAGCAGTTTACCGGGGGCATGGTACAATGAGCAGTTCTTC.

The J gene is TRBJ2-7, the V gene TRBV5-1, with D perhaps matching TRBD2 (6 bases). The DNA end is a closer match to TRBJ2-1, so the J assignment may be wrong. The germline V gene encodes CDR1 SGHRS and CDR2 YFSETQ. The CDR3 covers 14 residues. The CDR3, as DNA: TGCGCCAGCAGCTCCGGGAGCAATTCCTACGAGCAGTTCTTC. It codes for CASSSGSNSYEQFF.

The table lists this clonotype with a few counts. Here the CDR3 DNA reads TGCAGTGCTAGGTCGACAGTAGCCAAAAACATTCAGTACTTC. Translated: CSARSTVAKNIQYF. V and J are TRBV20-1 and TRBJ2-4; weak D call: TRBD1 (5 bases). Germline V gives CDR1 DFQATT, CDR2 SNEGSKA (reference sequence). V was trimmed by 3 bases and J by 0 bases, leaving 9 bases between them. The CDR3 is 14 amino acids.

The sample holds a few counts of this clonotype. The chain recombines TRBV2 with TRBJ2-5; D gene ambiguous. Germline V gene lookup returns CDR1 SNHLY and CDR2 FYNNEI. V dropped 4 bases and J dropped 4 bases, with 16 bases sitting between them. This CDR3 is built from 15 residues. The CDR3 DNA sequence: TGTGCCAGCAGTGCTCAGACTTCTGTAGGAGAGACCCAGTACTTC. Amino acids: CASSAQTSVGETQYF.

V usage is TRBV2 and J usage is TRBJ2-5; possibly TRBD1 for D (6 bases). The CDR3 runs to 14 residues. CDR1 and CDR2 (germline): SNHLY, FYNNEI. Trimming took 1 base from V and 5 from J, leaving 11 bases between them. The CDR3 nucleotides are TGTGCCAGCAGTGAAGGGACAGTCCATGAGACCCAGTACTTC. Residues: CASSEGTVHETQYF. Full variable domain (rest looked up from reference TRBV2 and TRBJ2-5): EPEVTQTPSHQVTQMGQEVILRCVPISNHLYFYWYRQILGQKVEFLVSFYNNEISEKSEIFDDQFSVERPDGSNFTLKIRSTKLEDSAMYFCASSEGTVHETQYFGPGTRLLVL.

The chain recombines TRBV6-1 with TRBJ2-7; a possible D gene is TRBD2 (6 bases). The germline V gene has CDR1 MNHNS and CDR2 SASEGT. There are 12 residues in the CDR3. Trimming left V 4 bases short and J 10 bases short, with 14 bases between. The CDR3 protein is CASSVDPGVQYF. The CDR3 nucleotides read TGTGCCAGCAGTGTCGACCCGGGAGTTCAGTACTTC.

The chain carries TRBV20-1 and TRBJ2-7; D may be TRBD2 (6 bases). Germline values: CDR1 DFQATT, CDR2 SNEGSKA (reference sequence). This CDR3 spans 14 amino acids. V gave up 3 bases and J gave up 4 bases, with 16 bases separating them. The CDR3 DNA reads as TGCAGTGCTAGCGCCGGGACTCCGCCATACGAGCAGTACTTC. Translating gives CSASAGTPPYEQYF.

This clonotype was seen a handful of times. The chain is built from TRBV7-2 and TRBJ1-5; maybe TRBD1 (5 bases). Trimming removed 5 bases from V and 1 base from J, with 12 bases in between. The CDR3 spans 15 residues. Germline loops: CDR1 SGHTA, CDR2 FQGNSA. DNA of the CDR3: TGTGCCAGCAGCGTCGTTGGGGGGAGCAATCAGCCCCAGCATTTT. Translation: CASSVVGGSNQPQHF.